This TCR beta chain was sequenced during a study of T cell responses to AZD1222 COVID-19 vaccine. The CDR3 contains 15 residues. Germline-derived CDR1 and CDR2 are LGHDT and YNNKEL (reference sequence). Unmatched junction bases numbered 3, after V lost 4 bases and J lost 0 bases. Measured with immunoSEQ multiplex PCR; TCRdb has only the in-frame clones, and not every one. The repertoire holds fewer than 150,000 clones, with approximately 93% as singletons. The chain couples TRBV3-1 (or the pseudogene TRBV3-2) to TRBJ1-3; 7 bases are a match to TRBD1. This TCR was sampled from an adult in good health. This material consisted of peripheral blood, taken on day 0 of AZD1222 vaccination. CDR3 residues: CASSLTGDSGNTIYF. In DNA, the CDR3 is TGTGCCAGCAGCCTTACAGGGGACTCTGGAAACACCATATATTTT.